This T cell receptor (beta chain) was identified in a study of blood T cell repertoires in COVID-19. Overall study: Acute-phase and convalescent COVID-19 samples originated in the United States, Italy and Spain. Sample material is recorded as cDNA or gDNA derived from T cells, B-cell-depleted T cells, or PBMCs.

Participants' reported clinical history set cohort assignment. Source study methods: Reference gene primer amplification in the assay estimated nucleated cell counts. Clones were sequenced by immunoSEQ multiplex PCR, and TCRdb holds only the in-frame ones, with some missing. V and J calls and clone size are copied from that table; D and trimming were computed from the DNA. The table includes hundreds of thousands of clones, 85% detected once. CDR3 length: 14 amino acids. In germline, CDR1 is SEHNR, CDR2 FQNEAQ (reference sequence). J lost 8 bases, V lost 5 bases, and 6 bases had no gene match. There are a few counts of this clone.

This chain uses TRBV7-9 with TRBJ1-6, with TRBD1 identical over 7 bases. The TCR was taken from a woman aged 45-65 years who had recovered from COVID-19. Sequencing was done on a sample of PBMCs or T cells enriched from blood (not recorded which). The CDR3 DNA reads TGTGCCAGCAGCCTATCGCAGGGGGATTCACCCCTCCACTTT. It codes for CASSLSQGDSPLHF.